The 21 T cell receptor beta chains presented below share a single source sample, sequenced in a study of CD8 T cells in cerebrospinal fluid in Alzheimer's disease. TCRdb re-called the 10x single-cell sequencing reads and gives one entry per CDR3 protein, without DNA. This repertoire includes 800 to 850 distinct CDR3 sequences. The source material was cerebrospinal fluid. The receptors derive from a human donor with Parkinson's disease.

Considering frequency, this clonotype is medium-sized. The CDR3 is CASSLGGGAHNEQFF. The chain employs TRBV5-1 and TRBJ2-1; TCRdb picks TRBD2, but there is no DNA to check that call. CDR3 length equals 15 residues. Germline V gene lookup returns CDR1 SGHRS and CDR2 YFSETQ.

In terms of frequency, this clonotype is large. This rearrangement joins TRBV7-8 to TRBJ1-5; TCRdb designates TRBD1, a call that cannot be tested without DNA. The CDR3 has 15 amino acids. Germline V gives CDR1 SGHVS, CDR2 FQNEAQ. The CDR3 reads CASSLRGIGNQPQHF.

By frequency, this clonotype registers medium-sized (0.01 to 0.1%). This rearrangement joins TRBV28 to TRBJ1-5; there is no DNA to check the TCRdb D call of TRBD1. The length of the CDR3 is 15 residues. Germline-derived CDR1 and CDR2 are MDHEN and SYDVKM. The CDR3 spells CASSSGTAGSQPQHF.

This chain's CDR3 is CASSTRDFTDTQYF. The chain carries TRBV4-3 and TRBJ2-3; TCRdb gives TRBD2 as the D gene, but with no DNA this cannot be confirmed. The CDR3 is made up of 14 amino acids. Germline values: CDR1 LGHNA, CDR2 YSLEER.

This clonotype ranks as medium-sized in terms of frequency. This sequence joins TRBV5-6 and TRBJ2-3; checking the TCRdb D call of TRBD1 is not possible without DNA. CDR1 is SGHDT and CDR2 is YYEEEE in the germline V gene. This CDR3 region has 15 residues. Here the CDR3 reads CASSLRPLRPDTQYF.

Its frequency marks this clonotype as large. The V and J genes are TRBV20-1 and TRBJ1-1. Germline CDR1 and CDR2: DFQATT and SNEGSKA (reference sequence). The CDR3 consists of 12 residues. CDR3 in amino acids: CSARILNTEAFF.

This rearrangement joins TRBV12-3 or TRBV12-4 to TRBJ2-3; checking the TCRdb D call of TRBD1 is not possible without DNA. This CDR3 is built from 16 residues. Here the CDR3 reads CANKLGPGDSTATQYF.

By frequency, this clonotype registers medium-sized. The chain couples TRBV12-3 or TRBV12-4 to TRBJ1-5. CDR3 length equals 15 residues. CDR3 in amino acids: CASTSRGSGTQPQHF.

This clonotype shows up as large (0.1 to 1%) by frequency. The rearrangement uses TRBV7-9 and TRBJ1-5; TCRdb designates TRBD1, a call that cannot be tested without DNA. CDR1 SEHNR and CDR2 FQNEAQ come from the germline V gene (reference sequence). The CDR3 has 14 amino acids. The CDR3 loop reads CASSSQGAIQPQHF.

Considering frequency, this clonotype is large. This rearrangement joins TRBV6-2 or TRBV6-3 to TRBJ2-3; absent DNA, TCRdb's TRBD2 call cannot be checked. Per germline, CDR1 MNHEY and CDR2 SVGEGT. The CDR3 is made up of 17 amino acids. This CDR3 is CASSSGLAGGSADTQYF.

Frequency places this clonotype as large. This CDR3 reads CASSLPNRQGAEQYF. The rearrangement joins TRBV6-2 or TRBV6-3 to TRBJ2-7; without DNA, the TCRdb call of TRBD1 cannot be checked. The CDR3 consists of 15 residues. The germline gives CDR1 MNHEY, CDR2 SVGEGT.

Considering frequency, this clonotype is large. The V call is TRBV10-2, the J call TRBJ2-7. Germline values: CDR1 WSHSY, CDR2 SAAADI. The CDR3 totals 13 residues. The CDR3 spells CASSESGYYEQYF.

V and J are TRBV5-4 and TRBJ2-5. CDR1 and CDR2 from the germline V gene are SGHNT and YYREEE (reference sequence). This CDR3 region has 13 residues. CDR3 protein: CASRTQIQETQYF.

Measured by frequency, this clonotype is large (0.1 to 1%). The chain is built from TRBV20-1 and TRBJ2-1. The V gene's germline CDR1 is DFQATT and CDR2 SNEGSKA (reference sequence). This CDR3 spans 14 amino acids. The CDR3 sequence: CSARDALLGNEQFF.

This clonotype is large by frequency. V and J are TRBV10-2 and TRBJ2-1; TCRdb's assignment of TRBD2 cannot be checked, as there is no DNA. CDR3 length: 14 amino acids. Per the germline V gene, CDR1 is WSHSY and CDR2 is SAAADI. The CDR3 sequence is CASRTSGPYNEQFF.

V and J are TRBV2 and TRBJ2-1; TCRdb names TRBD1, which stays unverified in the absence of DNA. The CDR3 runs to 12 residues. The germline V gene has CDR1 SNHLY and CDR2 FYNNEI. CDR3 sequence: CASTVRGGEQFF.

This clonotype ranks as medium-sized (0.01 to 0.1%) in terms of frequency. The chain's CDR3 is CASERTGIGYTF. This rearrangement joins TRBV28 to TRBJ1-2; TCRdb gives TRBD1 as the D gene, but with no DNA this cannot be confirmed. The CDR3 has 12 amino acids. The germline gives CDR1 MDHEN, CDR2 SYDVKM.

Its frequency marks this clonotype as medium-sized. This sequence joins TRBV13 and TRBJ2-1; TCRdb outputs TRBD2, but without DNA this stays unchecked. Germline values: CDR1 PRHDT, CDR2 FYEKMQ (reference sequence). The length of the CDR3 is 16 residues. CDR3 in amino acids: CASSYGTSGSYNEQFF.

Judged by frequency, this clonotype is large. The chain has TRBV27 and TRBJ2-1; TCRdb proposes TRBD2, but this gene call is untestable without DNA. There are 16 residues in the CDR3. The V gene's germline CDR1 is MNHEY and CDR2 SMNVEV (reference sequence). The CDR3 sequence is CASSRTGVGEVNEQFF.

This clonotype counts as large (0.1 to 1%) by frequency. The J gene is TRBJ2-7, the V gene TRBV4-3; TCRdb's D call, TRBD1, is unchecked because there is no DNA. Germline V gene data show CDR1 as LGHNA and CDR2 as YSLEER. The CDR3 is 13 residues long. The CDR3 here is CASSPDRGFEQYF.

This clonotype counts as large (0.1 to 1%) by frequency. The V and J genes are TRBV5-5 and TRBJ1-1; the D gene TCRdb calls, TRBD1, cannot be checked with no DNA. CDR3 length: 16 residues. CDR1 SGHKS and CDR2 YYEKEE come from the germline V gene (reference sequence). CDR3 in amino acids: CASSLGKGPADTEAFF.